This TCR beta chain was retrieved from a study of tumor-infiltrating lymphocytes in primary liver carcinoma (dated by TCRdb to 2016 to 2017). For the study in its entirety: Between late 2015 and March 2016, several patients in China with histopathologically diagnosed primary liver carcinoma had their tumors surgically resected. Samples yielded roughly 3.5 to 7.13 million productive TCRbeta reads; read depth did not differ significantly between tissue types. Technical replicate repertoires showed high reproducibility, with mean shared-clone rates roughly 0.88 and correlation coefficients above 0.98. The five patients had tumors staged T1-T3 N0M0, with maximum diameters ranging from about 4.2 to 10 cm. A total of 35 or so specimens from 5 patients went through TCRbeta repertoire sequencing, namely 25 tumor regions, 5 adjacent noncancerous liver tissues and 5 peripheral blood samples. For each liver tumor, the study sampled five regions along with adjacent normal tissue and blood, and applied TCRbeta repertoire sequencing, expression microarrays and whole-exome sequencing. Of the five patients (three men and two women, aged 30 to 69 years), four had hepatocellular carcinoma and one had combined HCC and intrahepatic cholangiocarcinoma.

The count of this clonotype is one. The specificity of this receptor is unknown. The input lacks base qualities; no much larger clone sits a single base away. Resting on one read, the evidence is weak. TCRbeta-specific cDNA was reverse-transcribed from roughly 500 ng total RNA using a constant-region primer and ProtoScript II reverse transcriptase. The TCRbeta libraries were prepared through three rounds of nested multiplex PCR following a slightly modified ARM-PCR procedure. Each of the first two PCR rounds ran for about 10 cycles using multiplex TRBV1-TRBV30 forward primers together with a Cbeta reverse primer. Sample barcodes and Illumina adapters were added in a final 25-cycle PCR with Deep VentR polymerase. Before sequencing, amplicons of 200-500 bp were gel-purified using a QIAquick gel extraction kit. An Illumina HiSeq 2500 was used to sequence the TCRbeta amplicons, generating 250-bp paired-end reads. The authors' analysis ran thus. Trimmomatic v0.33 was used to quality-trim the reads, and FLASH v1.2.11 was used to merge paired reads so that full CDR3 sequences could be recovered. MiGEC v1.2.1b assigned V, D and J germline segments to the rearranged TCRbeta sequences. Clonotype statistics, along with Shannon-Wiener diversity indices, were calculated using VDJtools v1.0.0. Except for diversity analysis, only each sample's 250 most abundant clonotypes were used in subsequent analyses to reduce sampling bias. TCRdb applied fastp at Q25 and MiXCR to the public reads, then kept only in-frame beta chains. Rows with one shared CDR3 protein collapse into an entry with the most common genes and DNA. TCRdb's processing, not the authors' own work, is the source of the V and J calls. In all, the sample holds nearly 200,000 distinct CDR3 sequences, and about two thirds of those were seen once. 7% to 8.5% of the sample comes from the top ten.

RNA from unsorted whole blood was extracted with TRIzol reagent, and germline DNA was obtained with the DNeasy Blood & Tissue kit. At the time of sampling, the patients were treatment-naive and had chronic HBV infection. Before surgery, roughly 4 milliliters of peripheral blood were collected into K2EDTA tubes. Spanning cysteine to phenylalanine, the CDR3 consists of 12 amino acids. Kept here is only the CDR3 DNA, which spans 36 bases and is read in frame from base 1. Taken from the germline V gene, the CDR1 and CDR2 loops are SQVTM and ANQGSEA. Deletion took 8 bases off V and 7 bases off J, with a span of 15 bases between the germline ends. What the research found in general, with its limitations: Because sequencing covered only the TCR beta chain and unpaired alpha chains were not captured, true repertoire diversity is likely underestimated. With just 4 or 5 patients in the study, the authors point out that the findings should be validated in a larger study. Pairs of tumor regions showed greater repertoire overlap (mean 36%) than tumor-adjacent pairs (roughly 17%) or tumor-blood pairs (about 15%), which is consistent with antigen-driven expansion. Since the samples were bulk and unsorted, there was no way to compare CD4+ and CD8+ T cell repertoires. Compared with blood, tumors had a significantly larger share of the repertoire taken up by the top 250 clones (p = 0.039).

The sequence was collected from a woman aged 55-75 years with primary liver carcinoma and hepatitis B virus infection. The sequenced sample consisted of peripheral blood. The rearranged chain carries TRBV29-1 and TRBJ2-1; the D gene remains uncertain. In nucleotides, the sequence is TGCAGCATATCCGGGCCAAATAATGAGCAGTTCTTC. This sequence encodes CSISGPNNEQFF.